This T cell receptor (beta chain) was identified during a study of blood T cell repertoires in COVID-19. Generated by immunoSEQ multiplex PCR, the TCRdb table keeps only in-frame clones and is missing some. In the table there are 65,000 to 95,000 clones, around four fifths of which are singletons. Germline V CDR1 and CDR2: KGHDR, SFDVKD. CDR3 length: 16 residues. V dropped 4 bases and J dropped 3; count of bases not matched to a gene: 4. The sequenced sample was peripheral blood. The chain combines TRBV24-1 with TRBJ1-4, with TRBD1 matching 10 bases. The sequence was collected from a man older than 75 with active or convalescent COVID-19. CDR3 nucleotide sequence: TGTGCCACCAGTGAGACAGGGGGCTCGGCTAATGAAAAACTGTTTTTT. This sequence encodes CATSETGGSANEKLFF.